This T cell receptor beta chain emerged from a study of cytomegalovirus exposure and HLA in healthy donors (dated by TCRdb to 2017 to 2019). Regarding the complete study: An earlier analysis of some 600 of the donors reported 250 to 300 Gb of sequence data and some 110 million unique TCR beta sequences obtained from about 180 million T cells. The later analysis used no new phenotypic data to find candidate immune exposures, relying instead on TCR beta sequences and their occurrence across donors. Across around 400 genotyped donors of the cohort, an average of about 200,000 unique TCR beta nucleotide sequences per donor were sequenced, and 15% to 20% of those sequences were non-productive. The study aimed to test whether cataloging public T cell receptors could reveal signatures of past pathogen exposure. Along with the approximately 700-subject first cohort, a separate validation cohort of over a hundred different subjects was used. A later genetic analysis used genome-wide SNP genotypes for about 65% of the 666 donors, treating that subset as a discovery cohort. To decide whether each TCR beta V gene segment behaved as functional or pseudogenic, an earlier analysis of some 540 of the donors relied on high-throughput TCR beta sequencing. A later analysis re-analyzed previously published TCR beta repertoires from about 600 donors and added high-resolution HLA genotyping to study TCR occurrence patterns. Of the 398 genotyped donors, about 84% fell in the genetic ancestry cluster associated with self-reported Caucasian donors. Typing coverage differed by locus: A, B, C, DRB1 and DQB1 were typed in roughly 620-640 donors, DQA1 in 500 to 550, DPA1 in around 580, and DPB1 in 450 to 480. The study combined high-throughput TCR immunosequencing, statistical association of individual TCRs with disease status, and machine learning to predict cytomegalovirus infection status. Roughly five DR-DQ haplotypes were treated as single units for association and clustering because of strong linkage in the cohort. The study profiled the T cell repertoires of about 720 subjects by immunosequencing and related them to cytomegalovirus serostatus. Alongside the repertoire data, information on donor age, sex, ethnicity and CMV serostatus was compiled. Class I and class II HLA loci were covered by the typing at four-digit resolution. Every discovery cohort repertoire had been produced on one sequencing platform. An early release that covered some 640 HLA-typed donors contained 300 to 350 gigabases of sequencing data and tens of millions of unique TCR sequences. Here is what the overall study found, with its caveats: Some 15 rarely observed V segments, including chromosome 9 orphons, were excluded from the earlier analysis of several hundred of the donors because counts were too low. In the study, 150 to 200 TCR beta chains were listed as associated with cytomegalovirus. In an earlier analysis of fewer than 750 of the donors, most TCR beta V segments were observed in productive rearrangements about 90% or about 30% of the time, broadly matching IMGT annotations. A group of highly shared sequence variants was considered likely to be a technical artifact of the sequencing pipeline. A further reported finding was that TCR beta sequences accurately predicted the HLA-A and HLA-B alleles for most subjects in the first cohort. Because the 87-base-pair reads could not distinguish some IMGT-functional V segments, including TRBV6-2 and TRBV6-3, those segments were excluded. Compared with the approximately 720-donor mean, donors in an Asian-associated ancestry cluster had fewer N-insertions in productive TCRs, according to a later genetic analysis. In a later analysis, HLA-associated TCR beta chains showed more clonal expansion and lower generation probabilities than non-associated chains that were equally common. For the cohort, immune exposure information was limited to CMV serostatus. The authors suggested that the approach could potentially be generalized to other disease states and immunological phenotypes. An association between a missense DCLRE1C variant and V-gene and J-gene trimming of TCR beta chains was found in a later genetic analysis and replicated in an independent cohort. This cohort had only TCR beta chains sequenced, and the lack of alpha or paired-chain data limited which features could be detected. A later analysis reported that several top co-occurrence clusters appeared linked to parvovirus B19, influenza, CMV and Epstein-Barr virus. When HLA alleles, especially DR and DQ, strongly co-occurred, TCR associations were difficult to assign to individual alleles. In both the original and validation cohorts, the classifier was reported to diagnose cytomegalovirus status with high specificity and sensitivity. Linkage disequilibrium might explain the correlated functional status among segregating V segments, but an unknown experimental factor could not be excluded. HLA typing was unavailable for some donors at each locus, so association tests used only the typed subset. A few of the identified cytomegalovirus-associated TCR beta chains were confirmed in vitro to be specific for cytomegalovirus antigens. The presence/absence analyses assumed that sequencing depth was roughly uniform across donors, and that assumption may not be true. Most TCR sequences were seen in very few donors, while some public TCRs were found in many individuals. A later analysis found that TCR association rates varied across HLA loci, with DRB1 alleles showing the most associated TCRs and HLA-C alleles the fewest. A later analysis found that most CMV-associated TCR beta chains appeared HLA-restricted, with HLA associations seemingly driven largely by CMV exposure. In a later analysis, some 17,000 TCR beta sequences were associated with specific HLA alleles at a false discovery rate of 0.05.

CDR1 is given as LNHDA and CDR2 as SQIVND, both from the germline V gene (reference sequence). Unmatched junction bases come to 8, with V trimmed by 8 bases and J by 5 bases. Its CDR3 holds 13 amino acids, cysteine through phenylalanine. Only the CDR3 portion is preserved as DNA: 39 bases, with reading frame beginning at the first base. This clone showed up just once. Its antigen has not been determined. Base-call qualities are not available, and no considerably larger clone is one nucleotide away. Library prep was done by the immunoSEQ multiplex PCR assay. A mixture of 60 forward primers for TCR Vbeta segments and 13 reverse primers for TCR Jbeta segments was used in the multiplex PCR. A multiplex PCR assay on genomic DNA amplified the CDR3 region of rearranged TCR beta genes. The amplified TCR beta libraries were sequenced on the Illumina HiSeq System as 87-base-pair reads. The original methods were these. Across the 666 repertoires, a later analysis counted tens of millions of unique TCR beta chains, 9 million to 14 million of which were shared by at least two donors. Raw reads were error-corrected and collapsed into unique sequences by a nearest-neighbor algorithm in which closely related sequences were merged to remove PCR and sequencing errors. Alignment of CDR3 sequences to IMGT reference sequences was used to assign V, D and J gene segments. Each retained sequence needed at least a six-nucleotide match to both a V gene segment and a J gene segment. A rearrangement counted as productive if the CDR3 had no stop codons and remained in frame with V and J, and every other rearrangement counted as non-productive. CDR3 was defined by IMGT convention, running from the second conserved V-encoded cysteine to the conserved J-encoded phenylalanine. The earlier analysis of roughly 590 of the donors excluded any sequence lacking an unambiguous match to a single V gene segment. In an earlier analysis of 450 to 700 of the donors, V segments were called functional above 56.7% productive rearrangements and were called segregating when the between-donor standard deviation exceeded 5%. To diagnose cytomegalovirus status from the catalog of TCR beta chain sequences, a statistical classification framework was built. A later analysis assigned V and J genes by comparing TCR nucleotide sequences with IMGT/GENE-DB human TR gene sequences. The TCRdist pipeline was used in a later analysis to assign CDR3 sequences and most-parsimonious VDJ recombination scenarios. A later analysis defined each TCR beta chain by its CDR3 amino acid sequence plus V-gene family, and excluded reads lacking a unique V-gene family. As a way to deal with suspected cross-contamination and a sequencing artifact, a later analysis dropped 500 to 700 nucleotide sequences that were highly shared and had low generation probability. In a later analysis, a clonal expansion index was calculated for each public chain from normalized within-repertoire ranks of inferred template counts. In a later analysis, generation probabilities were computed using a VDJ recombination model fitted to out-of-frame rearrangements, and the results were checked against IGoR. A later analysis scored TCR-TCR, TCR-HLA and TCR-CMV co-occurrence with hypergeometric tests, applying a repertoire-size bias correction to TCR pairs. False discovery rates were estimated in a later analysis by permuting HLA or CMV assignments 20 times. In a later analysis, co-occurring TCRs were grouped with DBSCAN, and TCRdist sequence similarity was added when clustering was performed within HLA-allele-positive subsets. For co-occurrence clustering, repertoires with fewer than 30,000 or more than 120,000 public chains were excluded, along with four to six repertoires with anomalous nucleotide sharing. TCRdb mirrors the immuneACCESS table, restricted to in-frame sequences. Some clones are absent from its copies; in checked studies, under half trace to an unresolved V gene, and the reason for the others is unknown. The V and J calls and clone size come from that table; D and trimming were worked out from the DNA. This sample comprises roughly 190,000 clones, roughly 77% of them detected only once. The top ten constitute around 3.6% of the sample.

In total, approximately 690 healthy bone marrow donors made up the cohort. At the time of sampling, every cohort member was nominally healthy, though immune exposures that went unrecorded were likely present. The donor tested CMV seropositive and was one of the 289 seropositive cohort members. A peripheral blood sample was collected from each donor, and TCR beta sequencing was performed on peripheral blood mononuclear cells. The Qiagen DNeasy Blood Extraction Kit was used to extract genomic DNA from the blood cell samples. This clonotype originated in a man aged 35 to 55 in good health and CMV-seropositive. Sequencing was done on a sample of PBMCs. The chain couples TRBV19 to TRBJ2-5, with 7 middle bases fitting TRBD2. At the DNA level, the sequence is TGTGCCAGTTGGGGAGGGCTTGAGGAGACCCAGTACTTC. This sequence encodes CASWGGLEETQYF.